The clone carrying this T cell receptor (beta chain) was observed many times. The CDR3 spans 11 residues. V dropped 6 bases and J dropped 4 bases, with 9 bases sitting between them. The germline CDR1 and CDR2 sequences are DFQATT and SNEGSKA (reference sequence). Some clones are missing from TCRdb's copy, which holds only in-frame ones; the method was immunoSEQ multiplex PCR. The sample has about 2 million clones, 85% to 95% seen once. This record belongs to a study of shared clonotypes between healthy human individuals. Across the whole study: Per-donor plates numbered three CD4 naive, three CD4 memory, two CD8 naive and one CD8 memory.

This clonotype originated in a man aged 18 to 35 in good health. The chain is built from TRBV20-1 and TRBJ2-5; D remains ambiguous. Source material: naive CD4+ T cells sorted from blood. Specified subset: CD45RA+ positively selected. CDR3 bases: TGCAGTGCCAAAGGGCCAGAGACCCAGTACTTC. Translated, it gives CSAKGPETQYF.